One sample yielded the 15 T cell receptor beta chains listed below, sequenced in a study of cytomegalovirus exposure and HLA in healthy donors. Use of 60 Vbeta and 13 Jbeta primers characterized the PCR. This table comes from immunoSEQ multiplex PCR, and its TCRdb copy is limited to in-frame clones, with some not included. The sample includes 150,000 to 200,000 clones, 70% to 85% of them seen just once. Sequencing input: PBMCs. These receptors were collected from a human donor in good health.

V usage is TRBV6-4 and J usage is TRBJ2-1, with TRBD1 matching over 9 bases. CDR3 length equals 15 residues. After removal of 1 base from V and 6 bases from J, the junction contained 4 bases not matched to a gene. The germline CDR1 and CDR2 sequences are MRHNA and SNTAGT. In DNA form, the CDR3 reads TGTGCCAGCAGTGACTGGGGACAGGGTGGCAATGAGCAGTTCTTC. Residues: CASSDWGQGGNEQFF.

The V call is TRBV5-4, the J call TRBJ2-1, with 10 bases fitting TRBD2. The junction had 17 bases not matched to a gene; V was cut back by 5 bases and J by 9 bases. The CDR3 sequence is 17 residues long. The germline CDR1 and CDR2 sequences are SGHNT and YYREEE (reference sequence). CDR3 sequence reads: CASSPSYSGGVRGEQFF. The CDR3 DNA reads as TGTGCCAGCAGTCCCTCCTACAGCGGGGGGGTAAGGGGTGAGCAGTTCTTC.

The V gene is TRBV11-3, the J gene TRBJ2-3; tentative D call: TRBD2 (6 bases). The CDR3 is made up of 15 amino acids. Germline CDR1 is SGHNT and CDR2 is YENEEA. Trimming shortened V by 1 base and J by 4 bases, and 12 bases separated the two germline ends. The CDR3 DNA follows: TGTGCCAGCAGCTTAGCACTAGCTGGGGCAGATACGCAGTATTTT. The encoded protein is CASSLALAGADTQYF.

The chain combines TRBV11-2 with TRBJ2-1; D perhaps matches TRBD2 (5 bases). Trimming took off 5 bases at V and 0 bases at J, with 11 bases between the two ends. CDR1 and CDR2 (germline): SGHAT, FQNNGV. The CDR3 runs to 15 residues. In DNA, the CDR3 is TGTGCCAGCAGCCCGGATACTAGCTCCTACAATGAGCAGTTCTTC. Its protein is CASSPDTSSYNEQFF.

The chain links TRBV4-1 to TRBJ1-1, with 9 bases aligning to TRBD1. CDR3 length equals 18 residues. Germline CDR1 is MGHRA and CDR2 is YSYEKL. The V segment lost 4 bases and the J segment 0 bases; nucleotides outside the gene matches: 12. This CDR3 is CASSLPGQGLTMNTEAFF. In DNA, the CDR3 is TGCGCCAGCAGCCTTCCCGGACAGGGGCTTACTATGAACACTGAAGCTTTCTTT.

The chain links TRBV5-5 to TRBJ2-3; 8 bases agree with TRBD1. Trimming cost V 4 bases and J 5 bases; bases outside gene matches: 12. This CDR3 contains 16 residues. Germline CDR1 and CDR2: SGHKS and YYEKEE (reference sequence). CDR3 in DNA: TGTGCCAGCAGCCCCGGACAGGGAACAGGAATAGATACGCAGTATTTT. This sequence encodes CASSPGQGTGIDTQYF.

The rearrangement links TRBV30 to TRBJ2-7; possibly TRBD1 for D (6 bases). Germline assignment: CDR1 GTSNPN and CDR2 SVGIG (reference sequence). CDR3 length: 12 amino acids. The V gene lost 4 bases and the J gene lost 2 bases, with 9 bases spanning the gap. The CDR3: CAWIEGAYEQYF. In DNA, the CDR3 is TGTGCCTGGATTGAGGGGGCCTACGAGCAGTACTTC. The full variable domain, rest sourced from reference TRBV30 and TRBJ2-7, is SQTIHQWPATLVQPVGSPLSLECTVEGTSNPNLYWYRQAAGRGLQLLFYSVGIGQISSEVPQNLSASRPQDRQFILSSKKLLLSDSGFYLCAWIEGAYEQYFGPGTRLTVT.

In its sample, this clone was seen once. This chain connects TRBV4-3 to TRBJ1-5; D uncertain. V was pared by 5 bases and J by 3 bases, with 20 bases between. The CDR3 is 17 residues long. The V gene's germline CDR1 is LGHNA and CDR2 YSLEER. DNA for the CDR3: TGCGCCAGCAGCTTAAGCCGGGGTTCGGGCGCCAATCAGCCCCAGCATTTT. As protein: CASSLSRGSGANQPQHF.

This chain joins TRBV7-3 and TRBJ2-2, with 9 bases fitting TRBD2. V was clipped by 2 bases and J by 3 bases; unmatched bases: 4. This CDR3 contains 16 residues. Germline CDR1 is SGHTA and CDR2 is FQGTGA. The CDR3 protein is CASSLLSGGDTGELFF. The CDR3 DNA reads TGTGCCAGCAGCTTACTTAGCGGGGGTGACACCGGGGAGCTGTTTTTT.

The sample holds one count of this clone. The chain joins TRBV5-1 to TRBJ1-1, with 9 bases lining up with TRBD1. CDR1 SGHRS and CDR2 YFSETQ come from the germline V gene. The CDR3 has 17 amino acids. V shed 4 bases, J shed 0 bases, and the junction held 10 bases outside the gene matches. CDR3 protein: CASSARMTGGLNTEAFF. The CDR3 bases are TGCGCCAGCAGCGCACGGATGACAGGGGGTCTGAACACTGAAGCTTTCTTT.

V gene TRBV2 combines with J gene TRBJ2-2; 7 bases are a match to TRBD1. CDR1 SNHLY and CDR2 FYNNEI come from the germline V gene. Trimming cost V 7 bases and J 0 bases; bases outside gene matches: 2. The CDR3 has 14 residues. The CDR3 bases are TGTGCCAGCACCGGGACAGCGAACACCGGGGAGCTGTTTTTT. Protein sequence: CASTGTANTGELFF.

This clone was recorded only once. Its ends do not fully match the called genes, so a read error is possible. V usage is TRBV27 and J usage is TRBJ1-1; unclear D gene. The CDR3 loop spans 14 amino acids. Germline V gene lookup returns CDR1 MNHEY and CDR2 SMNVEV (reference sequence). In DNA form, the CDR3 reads TGTGCCAGCAGTTTTGAGGGAAGGAACACTAAAGCTTTCTTT. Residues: CASSFEGRNTKAFF.

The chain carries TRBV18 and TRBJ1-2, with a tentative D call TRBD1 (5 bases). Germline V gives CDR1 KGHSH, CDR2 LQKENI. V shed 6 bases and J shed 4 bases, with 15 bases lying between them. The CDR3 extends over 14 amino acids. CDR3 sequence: CASSPQGFVYGYTF. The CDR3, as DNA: TGTGCCAGCTCCCCTCAGGGTTTCGTCTATGGCTACACCTTC. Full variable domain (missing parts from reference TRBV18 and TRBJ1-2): NAGVMQNPRHLVRRRGQEARLRCSPMKGHSHVYWYRQLPEEGLKFMVYLQKENIIDESGMPKERFSAEFPKEGPSILRIQQVVRGDSAAYFCASSPQGFVYGYTFGSGTRLTVV.

This CDR3 reads CASSQEAGGEKLFF. The CDR3 bases are TGTGCCAGCAGCCAGGAAGCAGGGGGAGAAAAACTGTTTTTT. The chain has TRBV2 and TRBJ1-4; 7 nucleotides align to TRBD1. The V segment lost 6 bases and the J segment 8 bases; nucleotides outside the gene matches: 9. The CDR3 runs 14 residues. The germline V gene encodes CDR1 SNHLY and CDR2 FYNNEI.

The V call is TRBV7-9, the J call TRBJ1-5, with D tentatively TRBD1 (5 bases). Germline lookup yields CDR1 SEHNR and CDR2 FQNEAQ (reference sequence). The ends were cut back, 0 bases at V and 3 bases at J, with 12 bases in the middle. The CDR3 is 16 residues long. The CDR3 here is CASSLAFGASNQPQHF. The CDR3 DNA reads TGTGCCAGCAGCTTAGCATTTGGGGCCTCCAATCAGCCCCAGCATTTT.